Included here is one TCR beta chain sequence, with context. Sequence at one end of the junction differs from germline and may be a read error. Specified time point: newly diagnosed GD, antithyroid drugs for less than 3 months. TCR sequences were obtained from RNA taken from PBMCs. CDR1 and CDR2 (germline): SGHRS, YFSETQ. This CDR3 spans 15 amino acids. This sample was included in a study of regulatory T cells in long-lasting Graves disease. HTBI primers from iRepertoire and Arm-PCR of CDR3 regions yielded the TCR beta libraries. Authors' methods: Spanning all samples, the identified segments comprised about 62 TRBV and about 13 TRBJ. MiXCR was run by TCRdb on the multiplex PCR reads, yielding one entry per CDR3 protein. For this entry, the V and J calls and clone size follow TCRdb and not the study's own pipeline. The table shows about 400,000 distinct CDR3 sequences, with under 20% occurring only once.

This sample was also put to use in a study of T cells in Graves' hyperthyroidism and ophthalmopathy.

The material was peripheral blood mononuclear cells (PBMCs), obtained at new diagnosis, from a patient treated with antithyroid drugs. This chain connects TRBV5-1 to TRBJ2-5, with TRBD2 matching 12 bases. The source of this sequence is a woman between 18 and 29 years old with Graves disease. The CDR3 spells CVSSLAGGPQETQYF. The CDR3 bases are TGCGTCAGCAGCCTAGCGGGGGGGCCACAAGAGACCCAGTACTTC.